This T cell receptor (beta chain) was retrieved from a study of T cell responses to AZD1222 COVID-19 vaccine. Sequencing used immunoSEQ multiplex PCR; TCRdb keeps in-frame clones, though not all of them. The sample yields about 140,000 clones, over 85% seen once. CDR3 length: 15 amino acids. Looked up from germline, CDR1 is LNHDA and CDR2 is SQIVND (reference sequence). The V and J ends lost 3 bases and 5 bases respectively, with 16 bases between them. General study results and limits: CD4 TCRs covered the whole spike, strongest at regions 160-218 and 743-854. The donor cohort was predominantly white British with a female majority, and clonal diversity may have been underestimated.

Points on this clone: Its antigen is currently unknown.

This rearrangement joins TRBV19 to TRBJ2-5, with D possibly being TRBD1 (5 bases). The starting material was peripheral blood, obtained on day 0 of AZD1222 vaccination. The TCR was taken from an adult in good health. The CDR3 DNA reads TGTGCCAGTAGTATCCAAGGAACAAGGGGCGAGACCCAGTACTTC. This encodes CASSIQGTRGETQYF. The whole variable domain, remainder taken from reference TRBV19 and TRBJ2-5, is DGGITQSPKYLFRKEGQNVTLSCEQNLNHDAMYWYRQDPGQGLRLIYYSQIVNDFQKGDIAEGYSVSREKKESFPLTVTSAQKNPTAFYLCASSIQGTRGETQYFGPGTRLLVL.